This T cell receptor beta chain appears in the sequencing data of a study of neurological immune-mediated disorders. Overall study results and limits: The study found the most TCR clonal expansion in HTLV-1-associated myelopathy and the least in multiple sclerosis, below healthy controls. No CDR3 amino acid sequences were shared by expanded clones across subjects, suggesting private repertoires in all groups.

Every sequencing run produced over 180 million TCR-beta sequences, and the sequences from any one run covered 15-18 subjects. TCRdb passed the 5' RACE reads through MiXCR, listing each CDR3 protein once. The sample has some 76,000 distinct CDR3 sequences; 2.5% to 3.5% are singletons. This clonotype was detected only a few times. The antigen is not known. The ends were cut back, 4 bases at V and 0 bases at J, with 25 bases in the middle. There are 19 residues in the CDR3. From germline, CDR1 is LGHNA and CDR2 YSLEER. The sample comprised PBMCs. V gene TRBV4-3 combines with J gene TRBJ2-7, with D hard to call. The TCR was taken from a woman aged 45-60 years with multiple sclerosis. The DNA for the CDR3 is TGCGCCAGCAGCCTATCGTATTATGGTGGGTCTTCGAGCTCCTACGAGCAGTACGTC. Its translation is CASSLSYYGGSSSSYEQYV.